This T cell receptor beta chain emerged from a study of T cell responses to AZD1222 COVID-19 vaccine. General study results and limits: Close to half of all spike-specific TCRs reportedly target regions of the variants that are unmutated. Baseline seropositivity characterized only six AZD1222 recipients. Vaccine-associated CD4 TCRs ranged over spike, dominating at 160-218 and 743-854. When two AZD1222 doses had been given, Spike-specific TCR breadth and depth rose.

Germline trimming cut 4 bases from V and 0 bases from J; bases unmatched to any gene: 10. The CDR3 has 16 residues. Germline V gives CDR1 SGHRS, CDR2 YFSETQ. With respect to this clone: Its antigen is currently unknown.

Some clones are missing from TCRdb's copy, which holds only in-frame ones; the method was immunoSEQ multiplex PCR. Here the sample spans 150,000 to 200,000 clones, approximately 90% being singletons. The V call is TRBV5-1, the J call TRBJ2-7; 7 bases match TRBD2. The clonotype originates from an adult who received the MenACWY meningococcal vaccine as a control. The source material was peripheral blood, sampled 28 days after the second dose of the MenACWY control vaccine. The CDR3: CASSREVVTASYEQYF. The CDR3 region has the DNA TGCGCCAGCAGCCGGGAGGTAGTCACAGCCTCCTACGAGCAGTACTTC.